A single sample gave rise to the 14 T cell receptor beta chains below, sequenced in a study of blood T cell repertoires in COVID-19. Method: immunoSEQ multiplex PCR; TCRdb's copy keeps in-frame clones and lacks some. The data show about 130,000 clones, around 88% seen once. Sequencing was done on a sample of peripheral blood. The receptors stem from a man over 45 with acute or convalescent COVID-19.

The chain links TRBV6-5 to TRBJ2-1, with D tentatively TRBD2 (6 bases). The CDR3 contains 14 residues. V lost 4 bases, J lost 10 bases, and 17 bases lay in between. Germline loops: CDR1 MNHEY, CDR2 SVGAGI. CDR3 residues: CASSFQTEGYEQFF. DNA of the CDR3: TGTGCCAGCAGTTTCCAAACGGAGGGGTACGAGCAGTTCTTC.

The chain links TRBV4-2 to TRBJ1-5; D unclear. CDR3 length: 15 amino acids. Trimming removed 0 bases at V and 2 bases at J, with 8 bases between. The germline V gene encodes CDR1 LGHNA and CDR2 YNFKEQ. The CDR3 region is CASSQESLGNQPQHF. Here the CDR3 DNA reads TGTGCCAGCAGCCAAGAAAGCTTAGGCAATCAGCCCCAGCATTTT.

The rearrangement links TRBV5-1 to TRBJ2-5; D is perhaps TRBD2 (6 bases). Trimming took off 5 bases at V and 5 bases at J, with 16 bases between the two ends. Germline V gene lookup returns CDR1 SGHRS and CDR2 YFSETQ. This CDR3 has 14 amino acids. CDR3: CASRRDGVGETQYF. The CDR3 DNA reads as TGCGCCAGCAGGCGGGACGGCGTAGGGGAGACCCAGTACTTC.

The chain has TRBV4-1 and TRBJ2-1, with 9 nucleotides matching TRBD2. Germline CDR1 MGHRA, CDR2 YSYEKL. This CDR3 has 16 amino acids. J was trimmed by 9 bases and V by 1 base; bases with no gene match: 10. The CDR3 bases are TGCGCCAGCAGCCAAGTGGGAGCGGGGGGTCCGGGTGAGCAGTTCTTC. Translation gives CASSQVGAGGPGEQFF.

In DNA form, the CDR3 reads TGTGCCACCAGCAAATCGTACGAGCAGTACTTC. Its protein product is CATSKSYEQYF. The rearrangement links TRBV15 to TRBJ2-7; D unresolved. With 4 bases removed from V and 4 bases from J, the gap between germline ends came to 5 bases. The CDR3 is 11 residues long. Germline V lookup: CDR1 LNHNV, CDR2 YYDKDF (reference sequence).

The CDR3 DNA sequence: TGCAGCGTTGAGACTCCGGAAGCTTTCTTT. It encodes CSVETPEAFF. The chain is built from TRBV29-1 and TRBJ1-1, with no clear D. The CDR3 runs 10 residues. V was trimmed by 3 bases and J by 8 bases, leaving 7 bases between them. The germline V gene encodes CDR1 SQVTM and CDR2 ANQGSEA.

The rearrangement uses TRBV5-1 and TRBJ1-3; D is ambiguous. Germline-derived CDR1 and CDR2 are SGHRS and YFSETQ. The CDR3 sequence is 15 residues long. Trimming shortened V by 1 base and J by 0 bases, and 8 bases separated the two germline ends. As DNA, the CDR3 is TGCGCCAGCAGCTTGAGTGCGAGCTCTGGAAACACCATATATTTT. It specifies CASSLSASSGNTIYF.

The chain links TRBV28 to TRBJ2-7, with 10 bases that match TRBD1. This CDR3 is built from 15 residues. Germline CDR1 and CDR2: MDHEN and SYDVKM. V lost 2 bases to trimming and J lost 4 bases; unmatched junction nucleotides: 5. The CDR3 DNA sequence: TGTGCCAGCAGTTTAAGTGGGACAGGGGTATACGAGCAGTACTTC. It specifies CASSLSGTGVYEQYF.

This chain uses TRBV6-1 with TRBJ2-7, with 7 positions matching TRBD2. CDR1 and CDR2 from the germline V gene are MNHNS and SASEGT. V trimming: 2 bases; J trimming: 0 bases; junction bases outside the gene matches: 7. This CDR3 region has 16 residues. The DNA of the CDR3 is TGTGCCAGCAGTGAATTCGGCGGGAGTACCTCCTACGAGCAGTACTTC. Amino acids: CASSEFGGSTSYEQYF.

The chain couples TRBV20-1 to TRBJ2-1; 13 positions match TRBD2. Germline V CDR1 and CDR2: DFQATT, SNEGSKA (reference sequence). This CDR3 is 15 amino acids long. J gave up 8 bases and V 3 bases, and 7 bases lay outside the gene matches. CDR3 bases: TGCAGTGCTAGTAGGACTAGCGGGGGCTTGCATGAGCAGTTCTTC. It encodes CSASRTSGGLHEQFF.

V and J are TRBV6-6 and TRBJ1-2, with D possibly TRBD1 on 5 matching bases. The ends were cut back, 8 bases at V and 6 bases at J, with 19 bases in the middle. Germline lookup yields CDR1 MNHNY and CDR2 SVGAGI (reference sequence). The CDR3 runs to 14 residues. Here the CDR3 DNA reads TGTGCCAGCGGGGGTGGGAGGGAATGGAATGGCTACACCTTC. This translates into CASGGGREWNGYTF.

The CDR3 loop reads CASSLDGGTGVYGYTF. CDR3 DNA: TGTGCCAGCAGCTTAGATGGGGGGACAGGGGTCTATGGCTACACCTTC. This chain connects TRBV11-2 to TRBJ1-2; 10 bases map to TRBD1. The germline V gene has CDR1 SGHAT and CDR2 FQNNGV. V was pared by 0 bases and J by 4 bases, with 5 bases of the junction left unmatched. The CDR3 loop spans 16 amino acids.

The genes are TRBV11-2 and TRBJ2-1; 8 bases map to TRBD1. The germline gives CDR1 SGHAT, CDR2 FQNNGV. This CDR3 has 15 amino acids. The trim removed 5 bases at V and 6 bases at J, leaving 9 bases unmatched. CDR3 loop: CASSTRQGNLNEQFF. CDR3 coding DNA: TGTGCCAGCAGCACTCGACAGGGGAATCTCAATGAGCAGTTCTTC.

The chain has TRBV7-9 and TRBJ1-1; 7 nucleotides align to TRBD1. V lost 5 bases and J lost 4; bases outside the gene matches: 7. The germline V gene has CDR1 SEHNR and CDR2 FQNEAQ (reference sequence). CDR3 size: 14 residues. The CDR3 nucleotides read TGTGCCAGCAGCCGACAGGGCGGTGGCACTGAAGCTTTCTTT. Translation gives CASSRQGGGTEAFF.